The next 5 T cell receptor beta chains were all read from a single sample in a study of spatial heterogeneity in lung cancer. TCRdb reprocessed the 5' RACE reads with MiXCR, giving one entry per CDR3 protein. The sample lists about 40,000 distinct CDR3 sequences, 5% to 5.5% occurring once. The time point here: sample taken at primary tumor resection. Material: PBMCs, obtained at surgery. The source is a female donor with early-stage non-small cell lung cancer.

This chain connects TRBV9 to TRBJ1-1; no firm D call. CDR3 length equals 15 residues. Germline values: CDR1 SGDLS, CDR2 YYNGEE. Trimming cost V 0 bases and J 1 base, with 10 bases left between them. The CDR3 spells CASSVVGDANTEAFF. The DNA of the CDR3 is TGTGCCAGCAGCGTAGTAGGAGATGCGAACACTGAAGCTTTCTTT.

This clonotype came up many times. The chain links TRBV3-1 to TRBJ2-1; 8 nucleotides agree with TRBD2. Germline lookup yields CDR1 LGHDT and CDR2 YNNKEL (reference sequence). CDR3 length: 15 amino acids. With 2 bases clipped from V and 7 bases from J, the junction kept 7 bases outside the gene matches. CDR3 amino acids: CASSQFPGGPNEQFF. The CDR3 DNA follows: TGTGCCAGCAGCCAATTTCCGGGGGGGCCTAATGAGCAGTTCTTC.

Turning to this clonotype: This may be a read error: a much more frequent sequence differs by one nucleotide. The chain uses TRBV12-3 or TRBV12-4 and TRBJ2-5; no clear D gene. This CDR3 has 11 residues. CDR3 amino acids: CAGSLKETQYF. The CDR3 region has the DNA TGTGCCGGCAGTTTGAAAGAGACCCAGTACTTC.

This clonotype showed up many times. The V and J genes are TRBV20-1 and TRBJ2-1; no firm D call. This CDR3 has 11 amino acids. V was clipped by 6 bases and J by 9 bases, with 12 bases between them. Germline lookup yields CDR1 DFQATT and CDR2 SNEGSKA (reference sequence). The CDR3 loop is CSATHSTEQFF. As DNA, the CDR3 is TGCAGTGCAACACATAGCACTGAGCAGTTCTTC.

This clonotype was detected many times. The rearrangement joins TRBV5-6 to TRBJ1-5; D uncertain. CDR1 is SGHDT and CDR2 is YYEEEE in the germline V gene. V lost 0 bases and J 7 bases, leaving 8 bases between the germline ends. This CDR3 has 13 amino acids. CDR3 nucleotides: TGTGCCAGCAGCTTGGAAGGGCGGCAGCCCCAGCATTTT. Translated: CASSLEGRQPQHF.